The present T cell receptor (beta chain) was sequenced within a study of Ad26.COV2.S vaccination and SARS-CoV-2 variants (dated by TCRdb to the early 2020s). Some background on the complete study: Vaccine-arm donors were drawn from COV1001, a multicentre, randomized, double-blind, placebo-controlled phase I-IIa trial of Ad26.COV2.S in healthy adults. Ad26.COV2.S was administered intramuscularly at 5 x 10^10 or 1 x 10^11 viral particles, either as a single shot or as two shots given 56 days apart. The TCR-sequenced set comprised around 30 samples: around 20 Ad26.COV2.S vaccine recipients, 5 placebo recipients and 8 SARS-CoV-2 convalescent individuals. The specificity and breadth of SARS-CoV-2-reactive T cell receptors after Ad26.COV2.S vaccination were assessed by TCRbeta repertoire sequencing. Participants in the trial were split at random into five groups of five each, receiving low-dose or high-dose Ad26.COV2.S once or twice, or else placebo on both occasions. Blinding of investigators to trial group allocation was maintained during experiments and outcome assessment.

The CDR3 runs 17 residues from the cysteine to the phenylalanine. The only DNA kept is the CDR3, 51 bases in frame from the first base. CDR1 and CDR2, per the germline V gene, are SGHVS and FQNEAQ. The V and J ends are trimmed by 2 bases and 1 base, leaving 15 bases between them. Worth noting for this clone: Its antigen specificity is not known. It has no much larger one-base neighbor in the sample; base qualities were not kept.

The immunoSEQ Assay was used to sequence TCRbeta CDR3 regions. After extraction, genomic DNA underwent amplification by bias-controlled multiplex PCR, followed by high-throughput sequencing. The original pipeline was this. To quantify the absolute abundance of each unique TCRbeta CDR3 region, sequences were collapsed and filtered. T cell fraction was estimated by normalization of TCRbeta template counts to usable DNA, with usable DNA being measured through amplification of reference genes present in all nucleated cells. Repertoire TCRs were annotated as SARS-CoV-2-specific by exact matching of V gene, CDR3 amino acid sequence and J gene to a known reactive TCR set. The reference SARS-CoV-2 TCR set was obtained from MIRA and was filtered for enrichment in COVID-19-positive ImmuneCODE repertoires, whereby public or cross-reactive TCRs were removed. Using the MIRA antigens, annotated TCRs were further analysed by specific ORF or by position within an ORF. Breadth was defined as annotated unique rearrangements over total unique productive rearrangements; depth was the summed frequency of those rearrangements. Group comparisons of TCR breadth used two-sided Wilcoxon rank-sum tests. TCRdb limited this immuneACCESS table to in-frame rearrangements with V and J called. A share of clones is missing; checked studies link under half to unresolved V genes, and the rest is unexplained. The DNA gave D and trimming, while V, J and clone size come from that table. The sample table holds 300,000 to 350,000 clones, of which 80% to 90% were seen once. The ten most abundant clones make up roughly a tenth of the sample.

The full study reports these points: After vaccination, substantial breadth of spike-specific CD8+ and CD4+ T cell responses was reported. It was noted by the authors that total T cell responses may have been underestimated by the TCR breadth and depth analyses. Comparable non-spike TCR breadth was observed between vaccine and placebo recipients, consistent with only spike being contained in the vaccine. The study lacked the statistical power to compare responses across vaccine doses or regimens. Ad26.COV2.S recipients had higher spike-specific TCR breadth than placebo recipients (P = 0.0014).

Per the publication, the treatment or condition label means: roughly 20 received Ad26.COV2.S at low or high dose, single or two shots; roughly 5 received placebo; per-sample allocation not given. Repertoires of vaccine and placebo recipients were sequenced from samples taken on day 63 after the first injection. Cohort 1b enrolled 25 adults aged 18-55 years at a single site in Boston, USA, between 29 July and 7 August 2020. Ad26.COV2.S consisted of a replication-incompetent adenovirus type 26 vector by which a prefusion-stabilized SARS-CoV-2 spike protein from the original Wuhan strain was expressed.

The specimen comprised peripheral blood, sampled in a trial of Ad26.COV2.S vaccine versus placebo. This TCR derives from a person aged 18 to 65 who received the Ad26.COV2.S COVID-19 vaccine or a placebo. Rearrangement joined TRBV7-8 to TRBJ1-5; no D segment can be confidently identified. The CDR3 here reads CASSLFSRTVSNQPQHF. The sequence in DNA is TGTGCCAGCAGCTTATTCTCCCGGACGGTGAGCAATCAGCCCCAGCATTTT.